This T cell receptor beta chain is drawn from a study of shared T cell receptors in the human thymus. The CDR3 is 16 residues long. Trimming cost V 3 bases and J 6 bases; bases outside gene matches: 8. CDR1 and CDR2 from the germline V gene are SGHDT and YYEEEE. Assay used: immunoSEQ multiplex PCR; TCRdb lists only in-frame clones, some missing. This sample has roughly 660,000 clones, with around nine tenths found just once. This same sample was also part of a study on human thymus T cells. That publication notes: Immunologically healthy infants in Finland undergoing congenital heart defect surgery were the donors. Corrective heart surgery yielded resections, and these provided the thymus tissue. It looked as if thymic and blood repertoires used V and J genes in a biased way. The related literature has documented a marked overlap of thymic repertoires among unrelated individuals.

This rearrangement joins TRBV5-6 to TRBJ2-1, with 11 bases identical to TRBD2. The sample taken for sequencing was thymocytes. The TCR was taken from a boy under two years old with a congenital heart defect. The CDR3 DNA follows: TGTGCCAGCAGCTCGATTCCGGGACTAGCGGTCAATGAGCAGTTCTTC. Residues: CASSSIPGLAVNEQFF.